The 6 T cell receptor beta chains presented below share a single source sample, sequenced in a study of human T cells and chemical hapten exposure (dated by TCRdb to about 2021). The sample's time point label, in plain terms: patch test 2, 6 weeks after DPC sensitization. The treatment or condition tag for this specimen amounts to: therapeutic diphenylcyclopropenone sensitization with weekly scalp DPC. The library was made by RACE. Sequencing relied on a NextSeq 500. TCRdb cleaned the public reads at Q25 with fastp, built clones with MiXCR and kept in-frame beta chains. Each entry merges the rows of one CDR3 protein and shows their most common DNA and genes. In all, the sample holds approximately 100,000 distinct CDR3 sequences, and about a tenth of those were seen once. 2.5% to 3.5% of the sample lies in the top ten. The input for sequencing was whole blood, taken in connection with sensitization to the hapten diphenylcyclopropenone (DPC). The receptors here all came from a middle-aged woman with alopecia areata. Some clones in this sample may be carry-over from other donors' samples.

This clonotype was recorded at least ten times. The chain combines TRBV7-9 with TRBJ1-3, with 8 nucleotides matching TRBD1. The junction had 5 bases not matched to a gene; V was cut back by 5 bases and J by 2 bases. Germline values: CDR1 SEHNR, CDR2 FQNEAQ (reference sequence). The CDR3 sequence is 15 residues long. CDR3 amino acids: CASSPQGAAGNTIYF. The CDR3 DNA reads TGTGCCAGCAGCCCCCAGGGGGCGGCTGGAAACACCATATATTTT.

The V and J genes are TRBV5-1 and TRBJ1-5; maybe TRBD1 (5 bases). The CDR3 is made up of 16 amino acids. Germline values: CDR1 SGHRS, CDR2 YFSETQ. The V end was cut by 4 bases, the J end by 0 bases, with 14 bases between. CDR3 DNA: TGCGCCAGCAGCGAACAACCGGGGGATAGCAATCAGCCCCAGCATTTT. Translated, it gives CASSEQPGDSNQPQHF.

This clonotype showed up many times. This chain uses TRBV12-3 or TRBV12-4 with TRBJ1-2, with TRBD1 as a possible D gene (5 bases). This CDR3 has 13 amino acids. With 3 bases removed from V and 4 bases from J, the gap between germline ends came to 9 bases. The chain's CDR3 is CASSFLGGYGYTF. CDR3 in DNA: TGTGCCAGCAGTTTCTTGGGGGGCTATGGCTACACCTTC.

This clonotype was detected ten times or more. The J gene is TRBJ2-2, the V gene TRBV6-2 or TRBV6-3; no clear D gene. The CDR3 consists of 12 residues. Germline CDR1 reads MNHEY; CDR2 reads SVGEGT. Trimming cost V 3 bases and J 6 bases, with 5 bases left between them. The CDR3 bases are TGTGCCAGCAGTTATTCCGCCGGGGAGCTGTTTTTT. It yields the protein CASSYSAGELFF.

This clonotype was observed a few times. A read error may produce the germline difference seen at one junction end. DNA of the CDR3: TGTGCCAGCAGCTCAACTAGCGAGGACTCCCACAATGAGCAGTTCTTC. Translated, it gives CASSSTSEDSHNEQFF. This rearrangement joins TRBV7-8 to TRBJ2-1; 7 bases map to TRBD2. Germline loops: CDR1 SGHVS, CDR2 FQNEAQ. There are 16 residues in the CDR3.

On this clonotype: With a much larger clone just one base away, this may be a read error. CDR3 DNA sequence: TGTGCCAGCAGTTCTTGGGGGAACAATCAGCCCCAGCATTTT. Amino acid sequence: CASSSWGNNQPQHF. The chain joins TRBV12-3 or TRBV12-4 to TRBJ1-5; maybe TRBD1 (5 bases). Trimming pared 4 bases from V and 3 bases from J, leaving 10 bases between. This CDR3 comprises 14 residues.